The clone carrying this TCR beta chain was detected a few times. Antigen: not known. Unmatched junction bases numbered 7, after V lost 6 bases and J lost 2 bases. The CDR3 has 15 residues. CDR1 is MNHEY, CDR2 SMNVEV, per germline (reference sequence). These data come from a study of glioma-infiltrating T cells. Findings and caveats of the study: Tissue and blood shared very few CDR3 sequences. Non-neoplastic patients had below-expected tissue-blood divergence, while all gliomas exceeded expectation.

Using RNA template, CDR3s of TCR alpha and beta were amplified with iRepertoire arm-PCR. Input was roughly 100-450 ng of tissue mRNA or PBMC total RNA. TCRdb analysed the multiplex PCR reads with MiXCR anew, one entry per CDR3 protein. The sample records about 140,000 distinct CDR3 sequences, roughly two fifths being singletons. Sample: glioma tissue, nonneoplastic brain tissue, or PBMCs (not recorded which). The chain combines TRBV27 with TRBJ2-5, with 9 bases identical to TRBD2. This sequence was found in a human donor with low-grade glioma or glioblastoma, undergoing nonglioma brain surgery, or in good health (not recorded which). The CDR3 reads CASRLAGATQETQYF. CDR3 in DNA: TGTGCCAGCAGATTAGCGGGGGCCACACAAGAGACCCAGTACTTC.